This T cell receptor beta chain was obtained from a study of OX40 agonist ivuxolimab in advanced cancers. The wider study: The study treated patients with ivuxolimab, an agonistic anti-OX40 (CD134) antibody. Every 2 weeks, patients received ivuxolimab intravenously, dosed at 0.01 to 10 mg/kg. The study's findings and limits: Compared with CD4+, CD8+ T cells on average had more expanded clones. Researchers did not determine the expanded peripheral T cells' antigen specificity.

In regard to this clone: Its antigen remains unidentified.

Using immunoSEQ multiplex PCR, the repertoire was profiled, and TCRdb retains in-frame clones only, with some absent. The table includes over 50,000 clones, 89% detected once. The specimen comprised CD4+ or CD8+ T cells sorted from blood, sampled in a trial of the OX40 agonist ivuxolimab. The sequence was collected from an adult with an advanced solid tumor such as melanoma, head and neck, liver or kidney cancer.

CDR3 sequence (DNA): TGTGCCACCAGCAGAGAGGGGAACAATGAGCAGTTCTTC. It yields the protein CATSREGNNEQFF. The chain has TRBV15 and TRBJ2-1; D unclear. Germline V gene sequence: CDR1 LNHNV, CDR2 YYDKDF (reference sequence). The CDR3 runs 13 residues. V was pared by 0 bases and J by 5 bases, with 5 bases between.